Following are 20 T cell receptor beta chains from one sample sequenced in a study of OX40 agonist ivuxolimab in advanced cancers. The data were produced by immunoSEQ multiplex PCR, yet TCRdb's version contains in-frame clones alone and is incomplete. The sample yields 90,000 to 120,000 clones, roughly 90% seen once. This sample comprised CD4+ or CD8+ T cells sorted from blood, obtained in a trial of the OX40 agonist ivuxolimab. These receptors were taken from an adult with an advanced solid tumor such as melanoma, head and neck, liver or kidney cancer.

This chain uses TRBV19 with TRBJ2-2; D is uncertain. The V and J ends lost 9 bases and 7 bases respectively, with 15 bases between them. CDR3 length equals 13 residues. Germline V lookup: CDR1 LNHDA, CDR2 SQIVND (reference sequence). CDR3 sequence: CASINLAYGELFF. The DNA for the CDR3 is TGTGCCAGCATCAACTTGGCATACGGGGAGCTGTTTTTT.

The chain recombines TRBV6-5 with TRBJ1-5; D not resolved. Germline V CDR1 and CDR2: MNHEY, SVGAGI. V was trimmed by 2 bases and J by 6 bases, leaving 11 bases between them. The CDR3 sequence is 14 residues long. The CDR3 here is CASSYGVRSQPQHF. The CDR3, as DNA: TGTGCCAGCAGTTACGGGGTTAGGAGTCAGCCCCAGCATTTT.

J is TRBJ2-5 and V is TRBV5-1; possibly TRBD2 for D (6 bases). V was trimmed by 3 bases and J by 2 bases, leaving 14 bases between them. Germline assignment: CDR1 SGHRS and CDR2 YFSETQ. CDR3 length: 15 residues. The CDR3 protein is CASSWLLATQETQYF. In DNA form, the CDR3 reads TGCGCCAGCAGCTGGTTGCTAGCGACACAAGAGACCCAGTACTTC.

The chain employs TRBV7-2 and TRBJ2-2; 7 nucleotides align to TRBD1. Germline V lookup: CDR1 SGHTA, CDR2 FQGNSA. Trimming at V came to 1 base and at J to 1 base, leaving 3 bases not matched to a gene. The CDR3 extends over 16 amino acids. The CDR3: CASSLEGALNTGELFF. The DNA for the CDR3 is TGTGCCAGCAGCTTAGAGGGGGCCTTGAACACCGGGGAGCTGTTTTTT.

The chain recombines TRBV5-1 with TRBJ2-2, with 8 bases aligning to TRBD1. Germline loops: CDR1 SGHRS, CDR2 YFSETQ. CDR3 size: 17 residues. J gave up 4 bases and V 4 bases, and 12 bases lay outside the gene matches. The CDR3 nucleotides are TGCGCCAGCAGCCTGTCTAATACAGGGGGGTCCACCGGGGAGCTGTTTTTT. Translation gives CASSLSNTGGSTGELFF.

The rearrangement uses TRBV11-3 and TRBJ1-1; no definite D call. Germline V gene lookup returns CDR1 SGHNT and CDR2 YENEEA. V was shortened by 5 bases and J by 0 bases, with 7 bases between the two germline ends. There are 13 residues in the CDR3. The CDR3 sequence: CASSQELNTEAFF. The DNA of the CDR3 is TGTGCCAGCAGCCAAGAGCTGAACACTGAAGCTTTCTTT.

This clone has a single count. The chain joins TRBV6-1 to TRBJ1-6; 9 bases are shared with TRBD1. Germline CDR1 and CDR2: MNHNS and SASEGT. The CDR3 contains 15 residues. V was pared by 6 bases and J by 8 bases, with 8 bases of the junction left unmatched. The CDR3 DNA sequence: TGTGCCAGCAGGGGAGGACAGGGGAGGGATTCACCCCTCCACTTT. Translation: CASRGGQGRDSPLHF.

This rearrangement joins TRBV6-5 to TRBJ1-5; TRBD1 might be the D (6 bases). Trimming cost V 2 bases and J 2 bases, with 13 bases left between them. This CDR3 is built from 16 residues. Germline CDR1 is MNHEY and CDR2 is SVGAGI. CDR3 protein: CASSYRGGEGNQPQHF. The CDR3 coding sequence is TGTGCCAGCAGTTACAGGGGGGGCGAGGGCAATCAGCCCCAGCATTTT.

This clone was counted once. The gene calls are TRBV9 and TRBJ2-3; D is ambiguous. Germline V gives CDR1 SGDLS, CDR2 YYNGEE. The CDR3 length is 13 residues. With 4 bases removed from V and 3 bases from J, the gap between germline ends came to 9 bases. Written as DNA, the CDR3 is TGTGCCAGCAGCTTACAGCCTACAGATACGCAGTATTTT. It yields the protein CASSLQPTDTQYF.

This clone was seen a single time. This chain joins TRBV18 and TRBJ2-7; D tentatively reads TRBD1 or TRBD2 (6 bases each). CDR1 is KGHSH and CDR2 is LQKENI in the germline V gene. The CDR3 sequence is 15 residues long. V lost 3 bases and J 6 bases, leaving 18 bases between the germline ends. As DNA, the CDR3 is TGTGCCAGCTCACCGCTCATGGGGGGCGCCGGCGAGCAGTACTTC. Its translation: CASSPLMGGAGEQYF. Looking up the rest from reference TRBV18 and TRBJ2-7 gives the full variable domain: NAGVMQNPRHLVRRRGQEARLRCSPMKGHSHVYWYRQLPEEGLKFMVYLQKENIIDESGMPKERFSAEFPKEGPSILRIQQVVRGDSAAYFCASSPLMGGAGEQYFGPGTRLTVT.

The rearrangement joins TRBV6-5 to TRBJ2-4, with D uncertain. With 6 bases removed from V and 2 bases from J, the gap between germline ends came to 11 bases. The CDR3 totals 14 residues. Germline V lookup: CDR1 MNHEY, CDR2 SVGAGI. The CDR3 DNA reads TGTGCCAGCAGCCCGCTTGCTCCCAAAAACATTCAGTACTTC. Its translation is CASSPLAPKNIQYF.

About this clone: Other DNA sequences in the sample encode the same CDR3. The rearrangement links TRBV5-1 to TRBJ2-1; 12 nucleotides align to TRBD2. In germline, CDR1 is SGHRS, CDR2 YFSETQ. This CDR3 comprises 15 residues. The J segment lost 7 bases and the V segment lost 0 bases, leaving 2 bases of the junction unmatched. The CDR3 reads CASSLGLAGVNEQFF. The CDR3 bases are TGCGCCAGCAGCTTGGGACTAGCGGGAGTTAATGAGCAGTTCTTC.

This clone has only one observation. The CDR3 DNA sequence: TGTGCCAGCAGCATGTTGACAGCTTCTACCTCTGGAAACACCATATATTTT. Translating gives CASSMLTASTSGNTIYF. This rearrangement joins TRBV7-8 to TRBJ1-3; perhaps TRBD1 as D (5 bases). Trimming left V 5 bases short and J 0 bases short, with 17 bases between. The CDR3 covers 17 residues. Germline V lookup: CDR1 SGHVS, CDR2 FQNEAQ.

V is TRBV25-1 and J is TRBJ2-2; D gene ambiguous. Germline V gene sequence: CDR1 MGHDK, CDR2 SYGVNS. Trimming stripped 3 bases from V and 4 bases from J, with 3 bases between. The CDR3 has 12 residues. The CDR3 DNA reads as TGTGCCAGCAGTGACAGCACCGGGGAGCTGTTTTTT. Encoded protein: CASSDSTGELFF.

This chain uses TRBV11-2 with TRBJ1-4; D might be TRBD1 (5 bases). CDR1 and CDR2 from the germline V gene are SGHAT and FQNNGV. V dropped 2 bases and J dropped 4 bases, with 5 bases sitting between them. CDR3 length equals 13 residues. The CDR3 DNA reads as TGTGCCAGCAGCTTACAGGGTAATGAAAAACTGTTTTTT. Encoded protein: CASSLQGNEKLFF.

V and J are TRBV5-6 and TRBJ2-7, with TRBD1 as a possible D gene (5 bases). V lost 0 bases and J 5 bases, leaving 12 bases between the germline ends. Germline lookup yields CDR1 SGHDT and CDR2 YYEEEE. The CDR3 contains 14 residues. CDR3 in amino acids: CASSLGQGFNEQYF. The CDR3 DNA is TGTGCCAGCAGCTTGGGGCAGGGATTCAACGAGCAGTACTTC.

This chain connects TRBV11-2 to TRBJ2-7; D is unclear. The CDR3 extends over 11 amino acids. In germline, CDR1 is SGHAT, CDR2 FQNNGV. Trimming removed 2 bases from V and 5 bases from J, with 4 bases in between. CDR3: CASSLFDEQYF. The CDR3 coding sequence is TGTGCCAGCAGCTTATTCGACGAGCAGTACTTC.

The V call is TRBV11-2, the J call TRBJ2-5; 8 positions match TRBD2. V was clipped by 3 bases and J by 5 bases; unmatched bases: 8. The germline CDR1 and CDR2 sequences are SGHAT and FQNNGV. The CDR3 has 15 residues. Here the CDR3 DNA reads TGTGCCAGCAGCTTTCCTAGCGGGTTTGTGGAGACCCAGTACTTC. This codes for CASSFPSGFVETQYF.

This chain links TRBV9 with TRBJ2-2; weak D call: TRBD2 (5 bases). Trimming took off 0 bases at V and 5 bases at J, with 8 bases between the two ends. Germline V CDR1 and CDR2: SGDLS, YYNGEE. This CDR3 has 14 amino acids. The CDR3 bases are TGTGCCAGCAGCGTAGCCGGAGGAACCGGGGAGCTGTTTTTT. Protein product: CASSVAGGTGELFF.

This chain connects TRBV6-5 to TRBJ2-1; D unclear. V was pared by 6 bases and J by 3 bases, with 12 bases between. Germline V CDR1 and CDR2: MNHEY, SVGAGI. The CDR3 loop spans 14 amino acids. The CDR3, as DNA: TGTGCCAGCAGCCCCAAATCTAGCTACAATGAGCAGTTCTTC. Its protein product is CASSPKSSYNEQFF.